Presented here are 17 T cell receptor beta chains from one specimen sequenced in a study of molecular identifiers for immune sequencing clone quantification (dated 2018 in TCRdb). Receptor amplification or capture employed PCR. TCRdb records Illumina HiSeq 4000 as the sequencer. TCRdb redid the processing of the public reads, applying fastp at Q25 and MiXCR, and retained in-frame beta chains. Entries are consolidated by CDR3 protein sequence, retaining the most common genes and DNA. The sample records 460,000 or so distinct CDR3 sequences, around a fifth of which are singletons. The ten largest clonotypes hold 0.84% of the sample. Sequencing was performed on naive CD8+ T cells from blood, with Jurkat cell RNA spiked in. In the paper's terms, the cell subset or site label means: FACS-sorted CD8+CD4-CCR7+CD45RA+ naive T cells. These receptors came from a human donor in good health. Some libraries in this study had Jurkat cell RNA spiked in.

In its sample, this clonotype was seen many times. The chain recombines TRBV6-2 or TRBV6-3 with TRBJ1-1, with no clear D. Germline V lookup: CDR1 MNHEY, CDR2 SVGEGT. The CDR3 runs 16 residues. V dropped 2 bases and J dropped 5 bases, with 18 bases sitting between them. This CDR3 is CASSYSSYTPGTEAFF. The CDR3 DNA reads TGTGCCAGCAGTTACAGTTCGTATACCCCGGGAACTGAAGCTTTCTTT.

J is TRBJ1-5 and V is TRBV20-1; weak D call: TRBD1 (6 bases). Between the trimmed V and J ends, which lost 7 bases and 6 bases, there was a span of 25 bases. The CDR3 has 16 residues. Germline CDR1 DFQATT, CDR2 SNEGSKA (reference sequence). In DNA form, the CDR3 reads TGCAGTGTTACCGGGACAATCCATCGGGAGGGTCAGCCCCAGCATTTT. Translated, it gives CSVTGTIHREGQPQHF.

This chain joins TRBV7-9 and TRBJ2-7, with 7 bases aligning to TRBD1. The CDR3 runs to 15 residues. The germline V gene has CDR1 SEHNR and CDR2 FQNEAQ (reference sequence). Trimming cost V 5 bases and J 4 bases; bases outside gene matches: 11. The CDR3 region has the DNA TGTGCCAGCAGCCAAACAGGGGATAGAGTGTACGAGCAGTACTTC. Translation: CASSQTGDRVYEQYF.

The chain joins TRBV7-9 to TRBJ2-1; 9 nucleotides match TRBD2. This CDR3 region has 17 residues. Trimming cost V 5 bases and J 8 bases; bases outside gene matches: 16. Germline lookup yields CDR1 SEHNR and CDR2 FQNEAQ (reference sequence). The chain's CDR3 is CASSPPRFSGSIDEQFF. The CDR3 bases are TGTGCCAGCAGCCCACCCCGGTTTAGCGGGAGTATCGATGAGCAGTTCTTC.

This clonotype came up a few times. CDR3 coding DNA: TGTGCCAGCAGCCTCCCGGGGGAAAATAGCAATCAGCCCCAGCATTTT. Its protein is CASSLPGENSNQPQHF. The chain carries TRBV28 and TRBJ1-5, with a weak D call TRBD1 (5 bases). Trimming removed 6 bases from V and 0 bases from J, with 15 bases in between. This CDR3 is built from 16 residues. From germline, CDR1 is MDHEN and CDR2 SYDVKM.

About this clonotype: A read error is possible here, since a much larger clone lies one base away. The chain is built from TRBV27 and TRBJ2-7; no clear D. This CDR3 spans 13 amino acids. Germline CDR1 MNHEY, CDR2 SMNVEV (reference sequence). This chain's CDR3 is CASSLTVAYKQYF. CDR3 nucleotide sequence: TGTGCCAGCAGTTTGACGGTCGCCTACAAGCAGTACTTC.

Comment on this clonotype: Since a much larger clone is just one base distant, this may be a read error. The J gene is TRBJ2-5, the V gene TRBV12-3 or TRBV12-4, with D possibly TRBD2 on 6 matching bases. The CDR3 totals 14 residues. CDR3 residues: CAGSPAGWLETQYF. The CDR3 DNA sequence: TGTGCCGGCAGCCCGGCGGGGTGGTTAGAGACCCAGTACTTC.

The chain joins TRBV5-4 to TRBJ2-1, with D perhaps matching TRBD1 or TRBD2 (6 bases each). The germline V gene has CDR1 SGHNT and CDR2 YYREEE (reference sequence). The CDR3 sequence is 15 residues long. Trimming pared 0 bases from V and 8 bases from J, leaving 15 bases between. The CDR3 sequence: CASSLGRRGADEQFF. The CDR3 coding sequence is TGTGCCAGCAGCTTGGGGCGGAGGGGGGCGGATGAGCAGTTCTTC.

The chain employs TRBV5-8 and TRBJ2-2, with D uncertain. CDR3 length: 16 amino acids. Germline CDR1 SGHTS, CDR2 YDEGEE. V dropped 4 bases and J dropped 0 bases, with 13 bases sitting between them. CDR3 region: CASSPIEVPNTGELFF. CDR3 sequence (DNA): TGTGCCAGCAGCCCTATCGAAGTCCCGAACACCGGGGAGCTGTTTTTT.

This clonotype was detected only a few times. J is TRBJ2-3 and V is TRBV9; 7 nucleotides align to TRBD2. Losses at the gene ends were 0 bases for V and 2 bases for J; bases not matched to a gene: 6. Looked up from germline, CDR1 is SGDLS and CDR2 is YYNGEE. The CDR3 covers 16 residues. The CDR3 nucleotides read TGTGCCAGCAGCGTAGTGAGCGGGACTTACACAGATACGCAGTATTTT. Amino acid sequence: CASSVVSGTYTDTQYF.

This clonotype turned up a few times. The CDR3 DNA is TGTGCCTGGAGTGTACTAATTGGGGCTCCAGATACGCAGTATTTT. Residues: CAWSVLIGAPDTQYF. The chain has TRBV30 and TRBJ2-3; possible D gene TRBD1, 5 bases. Germline CDR1 is GTSNPN and CDR2 is SVGIG (reference sequence). Between the trimmed V and J ends, which lost 0 bases and 4 bases, there was a span of 14 bases. The CDR3 covers 15 residues.

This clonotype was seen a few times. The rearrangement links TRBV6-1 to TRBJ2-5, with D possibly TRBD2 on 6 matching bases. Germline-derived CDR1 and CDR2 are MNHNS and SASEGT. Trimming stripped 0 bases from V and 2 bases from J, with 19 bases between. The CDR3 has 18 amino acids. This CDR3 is CASSEAAVGGRSQETQYF. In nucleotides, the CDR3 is TGTGCCAGCAGTGAAGCAGCGGTTGGAGGGAGGTCGCAAGAGACCCAGTACTTC.

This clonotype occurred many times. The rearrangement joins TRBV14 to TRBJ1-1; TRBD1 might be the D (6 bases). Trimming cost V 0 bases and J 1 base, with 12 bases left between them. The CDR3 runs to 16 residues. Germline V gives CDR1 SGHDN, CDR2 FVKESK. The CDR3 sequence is CASSQDIGRGNTEAFF. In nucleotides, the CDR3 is TGTGCCAGCAGCCAAGATATAGGCAGGGGGAACACTGAAGCTTTCTTT.

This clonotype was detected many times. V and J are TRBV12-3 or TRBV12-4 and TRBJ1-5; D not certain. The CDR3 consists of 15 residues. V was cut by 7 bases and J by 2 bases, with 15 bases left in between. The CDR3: CASTKDPAGNQPQHF. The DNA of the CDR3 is TGTGCCAGCACCAAAGACCCGGCGGGCAATCAGCCCCAGCATTTT.

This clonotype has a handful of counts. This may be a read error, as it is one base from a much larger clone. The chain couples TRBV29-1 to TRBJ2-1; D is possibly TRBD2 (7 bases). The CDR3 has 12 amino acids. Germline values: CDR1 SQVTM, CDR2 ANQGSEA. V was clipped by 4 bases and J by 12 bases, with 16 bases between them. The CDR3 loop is CSVVLGGHGQFF. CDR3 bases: TGCAGCGTTGTTCTGGGGGGGCATGGGCAGTTCTTC.

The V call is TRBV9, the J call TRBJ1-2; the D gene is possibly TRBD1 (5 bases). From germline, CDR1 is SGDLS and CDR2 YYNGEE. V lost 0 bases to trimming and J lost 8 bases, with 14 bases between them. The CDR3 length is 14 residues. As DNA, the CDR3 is TGTGCCAGCAGCGTAGGTGGGGGGACGTGGGGCTACACCTTC. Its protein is CASSVGGGTWGYTF.

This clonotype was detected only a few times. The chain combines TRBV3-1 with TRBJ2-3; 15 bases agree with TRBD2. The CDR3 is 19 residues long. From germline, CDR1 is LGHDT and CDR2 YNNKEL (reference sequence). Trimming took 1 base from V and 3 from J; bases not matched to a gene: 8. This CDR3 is CASSQVGLAGGIETDTQYF. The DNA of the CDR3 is TGTGCCAGCAGCCAAGTGGGACTAGCGGGAGGTATTGAAACAGATACGCAGTATTTT.